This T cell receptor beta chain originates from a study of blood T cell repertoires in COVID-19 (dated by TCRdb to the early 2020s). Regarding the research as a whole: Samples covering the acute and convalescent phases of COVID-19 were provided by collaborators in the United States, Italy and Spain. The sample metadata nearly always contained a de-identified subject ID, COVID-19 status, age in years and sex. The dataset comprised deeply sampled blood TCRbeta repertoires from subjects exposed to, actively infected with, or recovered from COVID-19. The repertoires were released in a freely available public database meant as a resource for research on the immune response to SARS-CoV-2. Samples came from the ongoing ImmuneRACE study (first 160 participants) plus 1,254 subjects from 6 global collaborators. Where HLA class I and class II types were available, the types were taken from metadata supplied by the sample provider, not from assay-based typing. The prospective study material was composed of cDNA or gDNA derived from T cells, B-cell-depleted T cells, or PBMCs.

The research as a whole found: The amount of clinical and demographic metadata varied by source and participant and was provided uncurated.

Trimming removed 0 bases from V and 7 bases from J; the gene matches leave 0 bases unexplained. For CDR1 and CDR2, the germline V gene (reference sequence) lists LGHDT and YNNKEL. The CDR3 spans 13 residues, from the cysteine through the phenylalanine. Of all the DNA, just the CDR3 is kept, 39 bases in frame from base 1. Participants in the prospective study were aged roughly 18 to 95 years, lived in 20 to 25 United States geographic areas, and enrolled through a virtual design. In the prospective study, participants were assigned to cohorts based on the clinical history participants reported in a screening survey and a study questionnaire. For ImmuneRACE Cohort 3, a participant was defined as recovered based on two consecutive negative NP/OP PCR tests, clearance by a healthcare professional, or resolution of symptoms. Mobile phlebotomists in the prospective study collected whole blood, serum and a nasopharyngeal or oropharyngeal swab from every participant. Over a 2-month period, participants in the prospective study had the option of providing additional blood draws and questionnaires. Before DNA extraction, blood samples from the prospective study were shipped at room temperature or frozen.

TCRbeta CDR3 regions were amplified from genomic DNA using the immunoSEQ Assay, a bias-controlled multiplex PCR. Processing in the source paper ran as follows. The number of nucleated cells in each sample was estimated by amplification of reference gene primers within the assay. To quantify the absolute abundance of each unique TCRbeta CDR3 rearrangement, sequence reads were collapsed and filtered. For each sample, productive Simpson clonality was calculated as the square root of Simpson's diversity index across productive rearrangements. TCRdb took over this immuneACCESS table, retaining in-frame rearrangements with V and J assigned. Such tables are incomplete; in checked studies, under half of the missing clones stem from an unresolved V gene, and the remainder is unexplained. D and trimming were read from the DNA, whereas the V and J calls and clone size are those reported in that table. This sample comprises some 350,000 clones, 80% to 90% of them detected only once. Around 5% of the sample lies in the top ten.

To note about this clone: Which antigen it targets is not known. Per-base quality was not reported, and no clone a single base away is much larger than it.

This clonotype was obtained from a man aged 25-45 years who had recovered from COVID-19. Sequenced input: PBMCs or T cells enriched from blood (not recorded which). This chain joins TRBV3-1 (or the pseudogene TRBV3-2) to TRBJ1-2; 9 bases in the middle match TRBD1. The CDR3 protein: CASSQEDRGGYTF. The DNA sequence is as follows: TGTGCCAGCAGCCAAGAGGACAGGGGTGGCTACACCTTC.